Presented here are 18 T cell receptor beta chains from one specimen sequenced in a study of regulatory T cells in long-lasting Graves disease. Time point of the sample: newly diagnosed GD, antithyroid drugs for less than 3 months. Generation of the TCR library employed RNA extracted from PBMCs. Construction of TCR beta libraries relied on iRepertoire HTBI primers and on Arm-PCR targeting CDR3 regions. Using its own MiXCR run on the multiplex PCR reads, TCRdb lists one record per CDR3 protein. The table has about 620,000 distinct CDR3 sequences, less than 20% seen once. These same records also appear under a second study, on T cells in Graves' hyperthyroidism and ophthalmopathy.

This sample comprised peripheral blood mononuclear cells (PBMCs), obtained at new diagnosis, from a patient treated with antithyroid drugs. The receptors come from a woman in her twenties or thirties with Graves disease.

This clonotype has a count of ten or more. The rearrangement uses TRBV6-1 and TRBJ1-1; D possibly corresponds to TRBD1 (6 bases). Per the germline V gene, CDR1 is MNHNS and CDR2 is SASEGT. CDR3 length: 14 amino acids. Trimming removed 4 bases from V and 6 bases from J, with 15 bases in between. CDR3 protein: CASSGPGALAEAFF. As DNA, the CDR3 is TGTGCCAGCAGTGGGCCGGGGGCGCTAGCTGAAGCTTTCTTT.

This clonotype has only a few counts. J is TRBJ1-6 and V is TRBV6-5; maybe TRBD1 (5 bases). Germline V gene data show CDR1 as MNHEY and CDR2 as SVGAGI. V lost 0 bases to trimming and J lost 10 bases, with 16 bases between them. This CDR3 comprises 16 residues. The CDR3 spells CASSYSSGFRASPLHF. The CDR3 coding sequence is TGTGCCAGCAGTTACTCATCAGGGTTCAGGGCCTCACCCCTCCACTTT.

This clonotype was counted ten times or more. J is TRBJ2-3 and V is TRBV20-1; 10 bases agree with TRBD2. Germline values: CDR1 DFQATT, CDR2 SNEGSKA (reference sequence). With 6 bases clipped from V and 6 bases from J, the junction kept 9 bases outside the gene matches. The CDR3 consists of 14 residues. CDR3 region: CSAEGLAEGDTQYF. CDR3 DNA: TGCAGTGCGGAAGGACTAGCGGAGGGGGATACGCAGTATTTT.

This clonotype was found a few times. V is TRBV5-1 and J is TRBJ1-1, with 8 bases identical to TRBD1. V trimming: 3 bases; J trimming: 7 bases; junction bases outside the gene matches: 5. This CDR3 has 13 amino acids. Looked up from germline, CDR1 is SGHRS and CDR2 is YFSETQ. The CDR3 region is CASSSDRGIEAFF. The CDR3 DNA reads TGCGCCAGCAGCTCCGACAGGGGTATTGAAGCTTTCTTT.

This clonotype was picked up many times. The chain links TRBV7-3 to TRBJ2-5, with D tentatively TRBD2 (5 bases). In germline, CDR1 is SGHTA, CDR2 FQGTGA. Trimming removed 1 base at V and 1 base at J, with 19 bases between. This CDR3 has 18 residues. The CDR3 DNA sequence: TGTGCCAGCAGCTTAAATCCCCTTTTCGGAGGAAGCCAAGAGACCCAGTACTTC. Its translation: CASSLNPLFGGSQETQYF.

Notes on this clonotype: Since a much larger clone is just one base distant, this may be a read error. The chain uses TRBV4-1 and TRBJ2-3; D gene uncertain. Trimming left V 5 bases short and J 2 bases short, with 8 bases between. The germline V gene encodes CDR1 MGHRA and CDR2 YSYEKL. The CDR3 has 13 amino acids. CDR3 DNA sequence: TGCGCCAGCAGCGGGTGGGACACAGATACGCAGTATTTT. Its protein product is CASSGWDTDTQYF.

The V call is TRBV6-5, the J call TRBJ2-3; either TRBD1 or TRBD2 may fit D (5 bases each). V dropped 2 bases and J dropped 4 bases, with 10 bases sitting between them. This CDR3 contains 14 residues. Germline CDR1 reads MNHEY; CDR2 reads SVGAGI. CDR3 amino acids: CASSYLLGADTQYF. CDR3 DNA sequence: TGTGCCAGCAGTTACCTACTAGGGGCAGATACGCAGTATTTT.

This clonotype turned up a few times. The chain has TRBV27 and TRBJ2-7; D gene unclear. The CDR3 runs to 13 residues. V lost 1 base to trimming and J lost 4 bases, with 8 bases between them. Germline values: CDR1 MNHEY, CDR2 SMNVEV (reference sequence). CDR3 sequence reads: CASSLFGPYEQYF. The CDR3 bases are TGTGCCAGCAGTTTATTTGGGCCGTACGAGCAGTACTTC.

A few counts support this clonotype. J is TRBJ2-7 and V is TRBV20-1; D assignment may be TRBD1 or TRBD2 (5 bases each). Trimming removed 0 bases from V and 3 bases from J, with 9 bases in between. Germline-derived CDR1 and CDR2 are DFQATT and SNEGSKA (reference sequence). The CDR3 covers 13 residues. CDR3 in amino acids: CSARDGTSYEQYF. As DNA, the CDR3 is TGCAGTGCTAGAGACGGGACCAGCTACGAGCAGTACTTC.

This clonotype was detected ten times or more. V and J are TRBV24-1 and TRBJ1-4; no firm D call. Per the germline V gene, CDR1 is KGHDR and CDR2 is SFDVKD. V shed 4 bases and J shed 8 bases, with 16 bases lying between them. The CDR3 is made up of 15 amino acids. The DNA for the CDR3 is TGTGCCACCAGTGACCCGACCCGATCGGGGGAAAAACTGTTTTTT. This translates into CATSDPTRSGEKLFF.

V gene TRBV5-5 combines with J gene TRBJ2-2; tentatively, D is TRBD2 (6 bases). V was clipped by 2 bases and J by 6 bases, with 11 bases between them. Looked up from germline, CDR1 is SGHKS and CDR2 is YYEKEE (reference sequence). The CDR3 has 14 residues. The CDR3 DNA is TGTGCCAGCAGCTTCGGAGGGTTCTCCGGGGAGCTGTTTTTT. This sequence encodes CASSFGGFSGELFF.

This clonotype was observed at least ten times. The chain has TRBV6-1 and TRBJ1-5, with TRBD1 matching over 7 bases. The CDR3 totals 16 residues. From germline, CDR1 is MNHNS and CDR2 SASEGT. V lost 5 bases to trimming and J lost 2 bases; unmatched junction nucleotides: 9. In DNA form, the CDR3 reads TGTGCCAGCAGTCGAACAGGGGTGGCAGGCAATCAGCCCCAGCATTTT. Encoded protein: CASSRTGVAGNQPQHF.

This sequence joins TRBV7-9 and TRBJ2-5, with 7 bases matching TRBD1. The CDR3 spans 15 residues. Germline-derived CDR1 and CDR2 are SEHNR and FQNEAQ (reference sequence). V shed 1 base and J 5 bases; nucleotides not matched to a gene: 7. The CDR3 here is CASSLGQGVLETQYF. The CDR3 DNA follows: TGTGCCAGCAGCTTAGGCCAGGGGGTATTGGAGACCCAGTACTTC.

The CDR3 reads CASRSGLAAISYEQYF. For the CDR3, the DNA is TGTGCCAGCAGGTCGGGACTAGCGGCGATCTCCTACGAGCAGTACTTC. The chain recombines TRBV7-8 with TRBJ2-7; TRBD2 aligns across 11 bases. J gave up 0 bases and V 6 bases, and 7 bases lay outside the gene matches. The CDR3 consists of 16 residues. Germline loops: CDR1 SGHVS, CDR2 FQNEAQ.

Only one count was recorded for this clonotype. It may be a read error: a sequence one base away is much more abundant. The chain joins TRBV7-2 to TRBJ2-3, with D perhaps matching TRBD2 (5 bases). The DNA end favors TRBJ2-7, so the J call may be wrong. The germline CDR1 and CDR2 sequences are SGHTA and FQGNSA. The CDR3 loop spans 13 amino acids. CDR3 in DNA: TGTGTCAGCAGCTTGGAGGTCGAAGGCGAGCAGTACTTC. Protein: CVSSLEVEGEQYF.

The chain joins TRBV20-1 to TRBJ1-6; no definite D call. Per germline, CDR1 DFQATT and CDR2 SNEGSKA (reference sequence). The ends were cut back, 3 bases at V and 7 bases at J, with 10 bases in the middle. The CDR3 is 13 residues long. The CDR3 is CSARPTVNSPLHF. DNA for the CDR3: TGCAGTGCTAGGCCTACAGTAAATTCACCCCTCCACTTT.

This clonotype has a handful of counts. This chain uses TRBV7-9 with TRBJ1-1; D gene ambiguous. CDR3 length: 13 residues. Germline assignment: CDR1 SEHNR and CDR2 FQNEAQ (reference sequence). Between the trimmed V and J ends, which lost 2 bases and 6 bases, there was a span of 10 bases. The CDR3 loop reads CASSLMNMAEAFF. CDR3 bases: TGTGCCAGCAGCTTAATGAACATGGCTGAAGCTTTCTTT.

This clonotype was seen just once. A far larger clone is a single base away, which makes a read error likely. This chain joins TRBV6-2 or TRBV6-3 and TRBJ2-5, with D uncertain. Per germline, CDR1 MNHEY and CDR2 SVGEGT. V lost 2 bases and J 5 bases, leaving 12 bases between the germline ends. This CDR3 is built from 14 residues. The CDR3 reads CASSYTAAWETQYF. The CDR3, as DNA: TGTGCCAGCAGTTACACGGCAGCATGGGAGACCCAGTACTTC.